The 30 T cell receptor beta chains listed next were all sequenced from one sample in a study of blood T cell repertoires in COVID-19. Sequencing was performed with immunoSEQ multiplex PCR; in TCRdb, only in-frame clones are kept and a portion is missing. Seen here are around 190,000 clones, 88% observed once, and the top ten hold 1.6%. Sequenced: peripheral blood. The receptors originated from a man aged 18-30 years with active or convalescent COVID-19.

CDR3 coding DNA: TGTGCCAGCAGGTCCTCGACATATGGAAACACCATATATTTT. Residues: CASRSSTYGNTIYF. This rearrangement joins TRBV2 to TRBJ1-3; no definite D call. CDR3 length: 14 residues. Trimming cost V 6 bases and J 3 bases, with 12 bases left between them. In germline, CDR1 is SNHLY, CDR2 FYNNEI.

The chain has TRBV6-5 and TRBJ1-4; no firm D call. Germline V gives CDR1 MNHEY, CDR2 SVGAGI. The CDR3 extends over 15 amino acids. V lost 4 bases to trimming and J lost 5 bases, with 14 bases between them. The CDR3 bases are TGTGCCAGCAGTTCCATTCCCTCAGGCAATGAAAAACTGTTTTTT. Translation: CASSSIPSGNEKLFF.

CDR3 sequence (DNA): TGTGCCAGCAGCTTACTCGTAGCGGGAACTAGCACAGATACGCAGTATTTT. Its translation: CASSLLVAGTSTDTQYF. The chain links TRBV7-2 to TRBJ2-3; 8 bases map to TRBD2. Germline V lookup: CDR1 SGHTA, CDR2 FQGNSA. V shed 2 bases, J shed 0 bases, and the junction held 7 bases outside the gene matches. The CDR3 is 17 residues long.

This clone was detected only once. The V and J genes are TRBV9 and TRBJ1-1; 11 nucleotides line up with TRBD1. The V gene's germline CDR1 is SGDLS and CDR2 YYNGEE. The CDR3 runs to 14 residues. Unmatched junction bases numbered 2, after V lost 4 bases and J lost 3 bases. In DNA form, the CDR3 reads TGTGCCAGCAGCCTGGGACAGGGGGACACTGAAGCTTTCTTT. Translated, it gives CASSLGQGDTEAFF.

This clone was seen a single time. V is TRBV29-1 and J is TRBJ2-7; no firm D call. Germline V gene sequence: CDR1 SQVTM, CDR2 ANQGSEA. Trimming stripped 7 bases from V and 3 bases from J, with 16 bases between. The CDR3 is 13 residues long. CDR3 bases: TGCAGCGCCGCTGACATGCTTTTCTACGAGCAGTACTTC. Amino acids: CSAADMLFYEQYF.

The chain recombines TRBV4-1 with TRBJ2-3; 8 bases align to TRBD2. J gave up 2 bases and V 0 bases, and 13 bases lay outside the gene matches. The CDR3 loop spans 19 amino acids. Per the germline V gene, CDR1 is MGHRA and CDR2 is YSYEKL. CDR3 in amino acids: CASSQDSGGPSPNTDTQYF. For the CDR3, the DNA is TGCGCCAGCAGCCAAGATTCGGGAGGGCCGTCCCCAAACACAGATACGCAGTATTTT.

The CDR3 protein is CATSRGGGGNQPQHF. CDR3 coding DNA: TGTGCCACCAGCAGAGGAGGGGGCGGCAATCAGCCCCAGCATTTT. The chain is built from TRBV15 and TRBJ1-5; the match to TRBD1 covers 7 bases. J lost 2 bases, V lost 1 base, and 2 bases had no gene match. CDR3 length equals 15 residues. Germline lookup yields CDR1 LNHNV and CDR2 YYDKDF (reference sequence).

The chain couples TRBV28 to TRBJ2-3; D is possibly TRBD2 (5 bases). Germline V gene data show CDR1 as MDHEN and CDR2 as SYDVKM. The length of the CDR3 is 14 residues. V dropped 5 bases and J dropped 1 base, with 10 bases sitting between them. This CDR3 reads CASSLQRGTDTQYF. In DNA, the CDR3 is TGTGCCAGCAGTCTACAGAGGGGCACAGATACGCAGTATTTT.

This rearrangement joins TRBV4-2 to TRBJ1-3; D might be TRBD1 (6 bases). The V and J ends lost 2 bases and 4 bases respectively, with 12 bases between them. In germline, CDR1 is LGHNA, CDR2 YNFKEQ. The CDR3 is made up of 15 amino acids. DNA of the CDR3: TGTGCCAGCAGCCAAACAGGGATTCTCGGAAACACCATATATTTT. Its protein is CASSQTGILGNTIYF.

The chain links TRBV10-3 to TRBJ2-6; D is unclear. This CDR3 region has 14 residues. Looked up from germline, CDR1 is ENHRY and CDR2 is SYGVKD. V was shortened by 7 bases and J by 2 bases, with 9 bases between the two germline ends. The CDR3 bases are TGTGCCATCAACAAGTCGCCTGGGGCCAACGTCCTGACTTTC. Protein product: CAINKSPGANVLTF.

The chain recombines TRBV12-3 or TRBV12-4 with TRBJ1-4; D perhaps matches TRBD1 (6 bases). There are 13 residues in the CDR3. Trimming removed 6 bases from V and 6 bases from J, with 11 bases in between. The CDR3 protein is CASSSGAYEKLFF. The CDR3 DNA reads as TGTGCCAGCAGCTCAGGGGCATATGAAAAACTGTTTTTT.

The genes are TRBV6-4 and TRBJ1-6, with D unresolved. Trimming took 8 bases from V and 9 from J, leaving 17 bases between them. The CDR3 spans 14 residues. Germline CDR1 is MRHNA and CDR2 is SNTAGT. CDR3 sequence: CASSQDSVGSPLHF. CDR3 DNA: TGTGCCAGCTCTCAGGATTCTGTGGGTTCACCCCTCCACTTT.

This chain uses TRBV15 with TRBJ2-3; 11 nucleotides match TRBD2. The V gene's germline CDR1 is LNHNV and CDR2 YYDKDF (reference sequence). Germline trimming cut 4 bases from V and 4 bases from J; bases unmatched to any gene: 4. CDR3 length: 15 residues. Written as DNA, the CDR3 is TGTGCCACCAGCACGGGACTAGCGGACTCAGATACGCAGTATTTT. Protein product: CATSTGLADSDTQYF.

This clone was counted once. The genes are TRBV4-3 and TRBJ2-1; D is unresolved. The V and J ends lost 0 bases and 0 bases respectively, with 9 bases between them. CDR1 LGHNA and CDR2 YSLEER come from the germline V gene. This CDR3 region has 16 residues. CDR3 nucleotides: TGCGCCAGCAGCCAAGATTGGCAGGCCTCCTACAATGAGCAGTTCTTC. Translated, it gives CASSQDWQASYNEQFF.

The chain uses TRBV27 and TRBJ1-5; 7 nucleotides line up with TRBD1. Germline CDR1 and CDR2: MNHEY and SMNVEV (reference sequence). After removal of 5 bases from V and 6 bases from J, the junction contained 7 bases not matched to a gene. The length of the CDR3 is 14 residues. CDR3 region: CASSPYRGVQPQHF. In nucleotides, the CDR3 is TGTGCCAGCAGTCCTTACAGGGGAGTTCAGCCCCAGCATTTT.

The chain is built from TRBV7-9 and TRBJ2-3, with TRBD2 identical over 8 bases. Germline assignment: CDR1 SEHNR and CDR2 FQNEAQ (reference sequence). CDR3 length equals 17 residues. Germline trimming cut 5 bases from V and 7 bases from J; bases unmatched to any gene: 17. The CDR3 nucleotides read TGTGCCAGCAGCCTATCCCGTACGGGAGGGAAATTGAATACGCAGTATTTT. Translated, it gives CASSLSRTGGKLNTQYF. The complete variable domain, with remaining parts taken from reference TRBV7-9 and TRBJ2-3, reads DTGVSQNPRHKITKRGQNVTFRCDPISEHNRLYWYRQTLGQGPEFLTYFQNEAQLEKSRLLSDRFSAERPKGSFSTLEIQRTEQGDSAMYLCASSLSRTGGKLNTQYFGPGTRLTVL.

V gene TRBV19 combines with J gene TRBJ1-2, with D possibly matching TRBD1 (5 bases). CDR3 size: 15 residues. Per the germline V gene, CDR1 is LNHDA and CDR2 is SQIVND (reference sequence). V lost 3 bases to trimming and J lost 8 bases, with 19 bases between them. CDR3 sequence: CASSIKRRGSRGYTF. CDR3 nucleotides: TGTGCCAGTAGTATCAAGAGGAGGGGATCCAGGGGCTACACCTTC.

This clone has just one count. The gene calls are TRBV5-5 and TRBJ2-7; TRBD1 matches 7 bases. The V gene's germline CDR1 is SGHKS and CDR2 YYEKEE (reference sequence). This CDR3 has 16 residues. V gave up 4 bases and J gave up 3 bases; unmatched junction bases: 13. The CDR3 is CASSLLSGQKHYEQYF. CDR3 bases: TGTGCCAGCAGCCTCCTATCGGGACAGAAGCACTACGAGCAGTACTTC.

The chain couples TRBV9 to TRBJ2-1; 8 bases agree with TRBD2. Trimming at V came to 5 bases and at J to 5 bases, leaving 9 bases not matched to a gene. The CDR3 spans 15 residues. Germline values: CDR1 SGDLS, CDR2 YYNGEE. DNA for the CDR3: TGTGCCAGCAGTGTAAGCGGGAGTATTAACAATGAGCAGTTCTTC. It translates to CASSVSGSINNEQFF.

The rearrangement links TRBV28 to TRBJ2-7; D might be TRBD2 (6 bases). The CDR3 length is 13 residues. Trimming removed 2 bases from V and 2 bases from J, with 7 bases in between. Germline assignment: CDR1 MDHEN and CDR2 SYDVKM. The CDR3 loop is CASSLRLAYEQYF. In nucleotides, the CDR3 is TGTGCCAGCAGTTTACGACTAGCCTACGAGCAGTACTTC. Supplemented by reference TRBV28 and TRBJ2-7, the full variable domain reads DVKVTQSSRYLVKRTGEKVFLECVQDMDHENMFWYRQDPGLGLRLIYFSYDVKMKEKGDIPEGYSVSREKKERFSLILESASTNQTSMYLCASSLRLAYEQYFGPGTRLTVT.

The gene calls are TRBV2 and TRBJ1-2; 11 bases agree with TRBD1. J was trimmed by 3 bases and V by 8 bases; bases with no gene match: 5. CDR1 is SNHLY and CDR2 is FYNNEI in the germline V gene. The CDR3 is made up of 14 amino acids. The CDR3 loop is CASGLGQGDYGYTF. In nucleotides, the CDR3 is TGTGCCAGCGGATTGGGACAGGGGGACTATGGCTACACCTTC.

This rearrangement joins TRBV19 to TRBJ2-3, with 12 bases aligning to TRBD2. Per germline, CDR1 LNHDA and CDR2 SQIVND (reference sequence). With 4 bases clipped from V and 8 bases from J, the junction kept 10 bases outside the gene matches. The CDR3 loop spans 16 amino acids. This CDR3 reads CASSKLRTSGIGTQYF. CDR3 DNA: TGTGCCAGTAGTAAACTGCGGACTAGCGGGATAGGTACGCAGTATTTT. The whole variable domain, filled in from reference TRBV19 and TRBJ2-3, reads DGGITQSPKYLFRKEGQNVTLSCEQNLNHDAMYWYRQDPGQGLRLIYYSQIVNDFQKGDIAEGYSVSREKKESFPLTVTSAQKNPTAFYLCASSKLRTSGIGTQYFGPGTRLTVL.

The rearrangement joins TRBV9 to TRBJ2-1; 11 nucleotides line up with TRBD2. Looked up from germline, CDR1 is SGDLS and CDR2 is YYNGEE. CDR3 length: 17 amino acids. V lost 2 bases and J lost 5; bases outside the gene matches: 9. The CDR3 nucleotides are TGTGCCAGCAGCGTTCTTAGCGGGAGGGCCGTGAACAATGAGCAGTTCTTC. Its protein is CASSVLSGRAVNNEQFF.

The chain combines TRBV18 with TRBJ2-1, with 7 bases matching TRBD2. The CDR3 covers 12 residues. Germline CDR1 is KGHSH and CDR2 is LQKENI. J was trimmed by 8 bases and V by 3 bases; bases with no gene match: 1. CDR3 sequence reads: CASSPGGDEQFF. CDR3 nucleotides: TGTGCCAGCTCACCGGGGGGGGATGAGCAGTTCTTC.

The V call is TRBV10-2, the J call TRBJ1-5; D may be TRBD1 (6 bases). The CDR3 runs 14 residues. Trimming removed 0 bases at V and 4 bases at J, with 7 bases between. In germline, CDR1 is WSHSY, CDR2 SAAADI. The CDR3 bases are TGCGCCAGCAGTGAGTCGGACAGAAATCAGCCCCAGCATTTT. It specifies CASSESDRNQPQHF.

The CDR3 bases are TGCAGCGGCCGGGACAATAACTATGGCTACACCTTC. It encodes CSGRDNNYGYTF. The chain has TRBV29-1 and TRBJ1-2; tentatively, D is TRBD1 (6 bases). Germline lookup yields CDR1 SQVTM and CDR2 ANQGSEA. The CDR3 length is 12 residues. V was clipped by 7 bases and J by 1 base, with 10 bases between them.

The genes are TRBV7-3 and TRBJ1-2; D is perhaps TRBD1 (6 bases). Between the trimmed V and J ends, which lost 2 bases and 8 bases, there was a span of 15 bases. The germline CDR1 and CDR2 sequences are SGHTA and FQGTGA. This CDR3 has 14 amino acids. This CDR3 is CASSLDRNGLGYTF. In DNA, the CDR3 is TGTGCCAGCAGCTTAGACAGGAACGGACTGGGCTACACCTTC.

This chain uses TRBV6-2 or TRBV6-3 with TRBJ1-1; 8 nucleotides align to TRBD1. The CDR3 contains 17 residues. V was clipped by 2 bases and J by 2 bases; unmatched bases: 10. In germline, CDR1 is MNHEY, CDR2 SVGEGT. CDR3 in DNA: TGTGCCAGCAGTTACGGGATAGGACAGGGAGCCAACACTGAAGCTTTCTTT. It encodes CASSYGIGQGANTEAFF.

The chain recombines TRBV6-5 with TRBJ2-7, with 7 nucleotides matching TRBD1. With 6 bases clipped from V and 0 bases from J, the junction kept 8 bases outside the gene matches. CDR1 is MNHEY and CDR2 is SVGAGI in the germline V gene. This CDR3 has 15 residues. The CDR3 protein is CASRGDSRSSYEQYF. The CDR3 DNA follows: TGTGCCAGCAGGGGGGACAGTCGGAGCTCCTACGAGCAGTACTTC.

V usage is TRBV5-1 and J usage is TRBJ2-5; 9 bases map to TRBD1. V dropped 3 bases and J dropped 1; count of bases not matched to a gene: 1. CDR1 is SGHRS and CDR2 is YFSETQ in the germline V gene. The length of the CDR3 is 14 residues. The CDR3 region is CASSSTGGQETQYF. Written as DNA, the CDR3 is TGCGCCAGCAGCTCGACAGGGGGCCAAGAGACCCAGTACTTC.